These T cell receptor beta chains were read from a single sample in a study of blood T cell repertoires in COVID-19. Profiling relied on immunoSEQ multiplex PCR, and the TCRdb table lists in-frame clones only, not all of them. The sample gives 350,000 to 550,000 clones, approximately 90% of which show up once; around 1.1% is in the top ten. Sequencing was performed on PBMCs or T cells enriched from blood (not recorded which). These receptors were obtained from a young man who had recovered from COVID-19. Each CDR3 is given with its conserved first and last residue. D genes are given only for firm matches. Expanded clones get a size class; other rows say once, few or many, or leave the size out.

clone size: NA; V gene: TRBV9; J gene: TRBJ1-3; D gene: NA; CDR3 protein: CASSARYRGNTIYF; CDR3 DNA: TGTGCCAGCAGCGCCAGATATCGCGGAAACACCATATATTTT
clone size: NA; V gene: TRBV3-1/TRBV3-2; J gene: TRBJ1-1; D gene: NA; CDR3 protein: CASAFGQRETEAFF; CDR3 DNA: TGTGCCAGCGCCTTCGGACAAAGAGAAACTGAAGCTTTCTTT
clone size: once; V gene: TRBV7-6; J gene: TRBJ2-5; D gene: NA; CDR3 protein: CASSLVFGGETQYF; CDR3 DNA: TGTGCCAGCAGCTTAGTGTTTGGGGGGGAGACCCAGTACTTC
clone size: once; V gene: TRBV27; J gene: TRBJ2-3; D gene: TRBD2; CDR3 protein: CASSLRGLAGGVADTQYF; CDR3 DNA: TGTGCCAGCAGCTTACGCGGACTAGCGGGAGGAGTTGCAGATACGCAGTATTTT
clone size: NA; V gene: TRBV29-1; J gene: TRBJ2-7; D gene: TRBD1; CDR3 protein: CSVKGQESSYEQYF; CDR3 DNA: TGCAGCGTGAAGGGACAGGAGAGCTCCTACGAGCAGTACTTC
clone size: NA; V gene: TRBV27; J gene: TRBJ2-3; D gene: TRBD2; CDR3 protein: CASSRGLAGVDTQYF; CDR3 DNA: TGTGCCAGCAGTCGGGGACTAGCGGGAGTCGATACGCAGTATTTT
clone size: NA; V gene: TRBV28; J gene: TRBJ1-1; D gene: TRBD1; CDR3 protein: CASRPEQTGMGGRTEAFF; CDR3 DNA: TGTGCCAGCAGACCGGAACAGACAGGGATGGGAGGACGCACTGAAGCTTTCTTT
clone size: NA; V gene: TRBV5-3; J gene: TRBJ2-7; D gene: NA; CDR3 protein: CARRPGQPYEQYF; CDR3 DNA: TGTGCCAGACGACCGGGACAACCCTACGAGCAGTACTTC
clone size: NA; V gene: TRBV7-2; J gene: TRBJ1-1; D gene: NA; CDR3 protein: CASSLGRVDTEAFF; CDR3 DNA: TGTGCCAGCAGCTTGGGCAGGGTGGACACTGAAGCTTTCTTT
clone size: once; V gene: TRBV19; J gene: TRBJ1-5; D gene: TRBD1; CDR3 protein: CATRQGVDQPQHF; CDR3 DNA: TGTGCCACCAGACAGGGAGTGGATCAGCCCCAGCATTTT
clone size: NA; V gene: TRBV9; J gene: TRBJ2-1; D gene: NA; CDR3 protein: CASSVVGSVYNEQFF; CDR3 DNA: TGTGCCAGCAGCGTAGTCGGGAGCGTCTACAATGAGCAGTTCTTC
clone size: few; V gene: TRBV10-3; J gene: TRBJ2-7; D gene: TRBD2; CDR3 protein: CAIDPSGSRSGEQYF; CDR3 DNA: TGTGCCATAGACCCTAGCGGGTCCCGGTCGGGGGAGCAGTACTTC
clone size: NA; V gene: TRBV28; J gene: TRBJ2-7; D gene: TRBD1; CDR3 protein: CASSPVTGGEGYEQYF; CDR3 DNA: TGTGCCAGCAGTCCGGTGACAGGGGGAGAAGGCTACGAGCAGTACTTC
clone size: NA; V gene: TRBV4-1; J gene: TRBJ1-1; D gene: TRBD1; CDR3 protein: CASSQGQGANTEAFF; CDR3 DNA: TGCGCCAGCAGCCAAGGACAGGGGGCGAACACTGAAGCTTTCTTT
clone size: NA; V gene: TRBV19; J gene: TRBJ1-3; D gene: TRBD1; CDR3 protein: CASSARQGNSGNTIYF; CDR3 DNA: TGTGCCAGTAGTGCAAGACAGGGGAACTCTGGAAACACCATATATTTT
clone size: NA; V gene: TRBV5-6; J gene: TRBJ2-7; D gene: NA; CDR3 protein: CASSLGVSWPQAYEQYF; CDR3 DNA: TGTGCCAGCAGCTTGGGGGTATCCTGGCCCCAGGCCTACGAGCAGTACTTC
clone size: NA; V gene: TRBV28; J gene: TRBJ1-5; D gene: NA; CDR3 protein: CASSQGSLPQHF; CDR3 DNA: TGTGCCAGCAGTCAGGGATCCCTGCCCCAGCATTTT
clone size: NA; V gene: TRBV30; J gene: TRBJ1-5; D gene: TRBD1; CDR3 protein: CALEEGAGQPQHF; CDR3 DNA: TGTGCCTTGGAGGAGGGGGCAGGGCAGCCCCAGCATTTT
clone size: once; V gene: TRBV5-6; J gene: TRBJ1-1; D gene: TRBD1; CDR3 protein: CASSPRDRVPEAFF; CDR3 DNA: TGTGCCAGCAGCCCGCGGGACAGGGTGCCTGAAGCTTTCTTT
clone size: NA; V gene: TRBV6-1; J gene: TRBJ1-4; D gene: TRBD1; CDR3 protein: CASSEGGTVFEKLFF; CDR3 DNA: TGTGCCAGCAGTGAAGGGGGGACAGTATTTGAAAAACTGTTTTTT
clone size: NA; V gene: TRBV5-1; J gene: TRBJ1-1; D gene: TRBD1; CDR3 protein: CASSFPLNDRAGTEAFF; CDR3 DNA: TGCGCCAGCAGCTTCCCATTAAATGACAGGGCCGGCACTGAAGCTTTCTTT
clone size: NA; V gene: TRBV27; J gene: TRBJ1-2; D gene: NA; CDR3 protein: CASSLSGQGIGYTF; CDR3 DNA: TGTGCCAGCAGTTTATCTGGGCAGGGCATCGGCTACACCTTC
clone size: NA; V gene: TRBV5-6; J gene: TRBJ1-2; D gene: NA; CDR3 protein: CASSQGTVNYGYTF; CDR3 DNA: TGTGCCAGCAGCCAAGGGACTGTTAACTATGGCTACACCTTC
clone size: NA; V gene: TRBV2; J gene: TRBJ2-2; D gene: NA; CDR3 protein: CASSVEWANTRGELFF; CDR3 DNA: TGTGCCAGCAGTGTTGAGTGGGCTAACACCAGGGGGGAGCTGTTTTTT
clone size: NA; V gene: TRBV5-4; J gene: TRBJ2-3; D gene: TRBD2; CDR3 protein: CASSPGLAGDTDTQYF; CDR3 DNA: TGTGCCAGCAGCCCAGGGCTAGCGGGAGATACAGATACGCAGTATTTT
clone size: NA; V gene: TRBV19; J gene: TRBJ1-5; D gene: NA; CDR3 protein: CASSMVQGKEPQHF; CDR3 DNA: TGTGCCAGTAGTATGGTACAGGGAAAGGAGCCCCAGCATTTT
clone size: once; V gene: TRBV28; J gene: TRBJ1-6; D gene: NA; CDR3 protein: CASRPPQMVTPLHF; CDR3 DNA: TGTGCCAGCAGGCCGCCTCAGATGGTGACACCCCTCCACTTT
clone size: NA; V gene: TRBV5-1; J gene: TRBJ2-5; D gene: NA; CDR3 protein: CASSLRGGGQETQYF; CDR3 DNA: TGCGCCAGCAGCTTGAGGGGAGGGGGCCAAGAGACCCAGTACTTC
clone size: NA; V gene: TRBV18; J gene: TRBJ2-7; D gene: TRBD1; CDR3 protein: CASSPGTGGVYEQYF; CDR3 DNA: TGTGCCAGCTCACCGGGGACAGGGGGCGTATACGAGCAGTACTTC
clone size: NA; V gene: TRBV10-3; J gene: TRBJ2-2; D gene: TRBD2; CDR3 protein: CAISEMSPLAGSPGELFF; CDR3 DNA: TGTGCCATCAGTGAGATGTCCCCCCTAGCGGGAAGCCCCGGGGAGCTGTTTTTT
clone size: NA; V gene: TRBV19; J gene: TRBJ2-1; D gene: NA; CDR3 protein: CASSGSGRHNEQFF; CDR3 DNA: TGTGCCAGTAGTGGTTCCGGGAGACACAATGAGCAGTTCTTC